These T cell receptor beta chains were read from a single sample in a study of blood T cell repertoires in COVID-19. Measured with immunoSEQ multiplex PCR; TCRdb has only the in-frame clones, and not every one. This sample carries under 300,000 clones, roughly 89% of them seen once, and the ten largest clones take around 4.6%. The material sequenced was peripheral blood. These receptors originate from a woman in her forties who had recovered from COVID-19. Both conserved end residues are part of each CDR3. Each record gives: J gene, D gene, V gene, CDR3 protein. D genes are given only for firm matches.

>TRBJ2-3|TRBD1|TRBV29-1
CSVVKGAVTDTQYF
>TRBJ1-1|NA|TRBV11-2
CASSLDGAVTEAFF
>TRBJ2-1|NA|TRBV5-5
CASSGLTGMEFF
>TRBJ1-2|NA|TRBV6-5
CASSIRGGAGGYTF
>TRBJ2-7|TRBD1|TRBV19
CASSITDRGNEQYF
>TRBJ2-7|TRBD1|TRBV18
CASSPAGQGALLEQYF
>TRBJ1-2|TRBD1|TRBV11-2
CASSGGQGRGYTF
>TRBJ2-7|TRBD2|TRBV28
CASSPGGTEQYF
>TRBJ1-1|NA|TRBV9
CASSVDGRGNTEAFF
>TRBJ1-4|NA|TRBV3-1/TRBV3-2
CASSQDRVEEKLFF